This T cell receptor beta chain stems from a study of blood T cell repertoires in COVID-19 (dated by TCRdb to the early 2020s). Describing the broader study: Collaborator samples came from the United States, Italy and Spain and covered acute and convalescent phases of COVID-19. The samples were drawn from the first 160 participants of the ongoing ImmuneRACE study and from 1,254 subjects provided by 6 global collaborators. Nearly every sample came with metadata listing a de-identified subject ID, COVID-19 status, age in years and sex. The prospective study material was composed of cDNA or gDNA derived from T cells, B-cell-depleted T cells, or PBMCs. Where available, HLA class I and class II types were obtained from metadata supplied by the sample provider rather than from assay-based typing. Subjects who had been exposed to COVID-19, were actively infected with it, or had recovered from it provided the deeply sampled blood TCRbeta repertoires that made up the dataset. A freely available public database, intended as a resource for researchers studying the immune response to SARS-CoV-2, is where the repertoires were released. Broader findings and caveats from the paper: How much clinical and demographic metadata was included differed by source and by participant, and the metadata was provided uncurated.

In the prospective study, participants were 18 to 89 years old, resided in 25 or so geographic areas of the United States, and were enrolled through a virtual design. To assign participants to cohorts, the prospective study relied on clinical history that participants themselves reported in a screening survey and a study questionnaire. A participant counted as exposed if, within 2 weeks of entering the study, that participant had been in contact with someone who had a PCR-confirmed or clinician-diagnosed COVID-19 case. In the prospective study, mobile phlebotomists collected whole blood, serum and a nasopharyngeal or oropharyngeal swab from each participant. Over a 2-month period, participants in the prospective study had the option of providing additional blood draws and questionnaires. Before DNA extraction, blood samples from the prospective study were shipped at room temperature or frozen.

On this clone itself: Its antigen specificity is not known. No clone much larger than this one lies a single base away; base qualities are absent.

From cysteine to phenylalanine, the CDR3 is 14 amino acids long. The only DNA kept is the CDR3, 42 bases in frame from the first base. The junction carries 17 bases between V and J, which are trimmed by 7 bases and 5 bases respectively. Reading the germline V gene gives CDR1 SGHRS and CDR2 YFSETQ. The immunoSEQ Assay, a bias-controlled multiplex PCR, was used to amplify TCRbeta CDR3 regions from genomic DNA. As for the authors' bioinformatics: Nucleated cell counts per sample were estimated from amplification of reference gene primers within the assay. To quantify the absolute abundance of each unique TCRbeta CDR3 rearrangement, sequence reads were collapsed and filtered. Productive Simpson clonality was computed per sample as the square root of Simpson's diversity index over productive rearrangements. TCRdb stores this immuneACCESS table with in-frame sequences only. Part of the clones is absent; in the studies checked, under half of the shortfall reflects unresolved V genes, and no reason is known for the rest. V, J and clone size are taken as reported in that table, and D and trimming were inferred from the DNA itself. The sample includes 220,000 or so clones, with 90% observed a single time. The ten largest make up around 16% of the sample.

This receptor chain uses TRBV5-1 and TRBJ2-3; a tentative D call is TRBD2 (5 bases match). The sample was PBMCs or T cells enriched from blood (not recorded which). The receptor comes from a man aged 25 to 40 who had been exposed to COVID-19. This receptor has the CDR3 CASRERGLGDTQYF. The DNA reads TGCGCCAGCCGAGAACGGGGTTTAGGAGATACGCAGTATTTT.